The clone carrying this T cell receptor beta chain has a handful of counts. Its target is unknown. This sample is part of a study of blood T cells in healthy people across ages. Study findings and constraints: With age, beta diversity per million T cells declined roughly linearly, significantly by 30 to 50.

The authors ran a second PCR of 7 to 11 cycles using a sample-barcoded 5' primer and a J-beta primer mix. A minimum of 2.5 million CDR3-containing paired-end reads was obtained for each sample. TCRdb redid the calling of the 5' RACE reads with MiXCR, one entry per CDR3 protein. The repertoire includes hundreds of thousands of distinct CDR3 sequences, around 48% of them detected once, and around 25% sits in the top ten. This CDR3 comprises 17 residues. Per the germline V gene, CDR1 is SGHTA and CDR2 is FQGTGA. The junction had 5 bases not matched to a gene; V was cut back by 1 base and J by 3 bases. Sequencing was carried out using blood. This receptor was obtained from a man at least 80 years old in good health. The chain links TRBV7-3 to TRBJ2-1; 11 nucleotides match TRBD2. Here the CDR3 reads CASSLNGLAGGYNEQFF. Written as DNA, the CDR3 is TGTGCCAGCAGCTTAAACGGGCTAGCGGGGGGCTACAATGAGCAGTTCTTC.